This T cell receptor (beta chain) derives from a study of cytomegalovirus exposure and HLA in healthy donors. V lost 5 bases and J lost 7; bases outside the gene matches: 8. The CDR3 is 15 residues long. Germline V gene sequence: CDR1 SGHVS, CDR2 FNYEAQ. Both 60 Vbeta primers and 13 Jbeta primers went into the PCR. Authors' processing steps: In a later analysis, of 84 million or so unique beta chains, roughly 9.9 million appeared in at least two donors. Sequencing used immunoSEQ multiplex PCR; TCRdb keeps in-frame clones, though not all of them. The DNA gave D and trimming, while V, J and clone size come from that table. The sample yields nearly 200,000 clones, about 90% seen once.

The sample was PBMCs. V gene TRBV7-6 combines with J gene TRBJ2-2, with 9 bases lining up with TRBD2. The receptor was isolated from a man aged 25 to 40 in good health and CMV-seronegative. CDR3 in amino acids: CASSPEAGGVGELFF. CDR3 nucleotides: TGTGCCAGCAGCCCCGAAGCGGGGGGTGTCGGGGAGCTGTTTTTT.